This T cell receptor beta chain was captured in a study of blood T cell repertoires in COVID-19. In the study overall: Donors in the United States, Italy and Spain gave samples during acute or convalescent COVID-19.

The V end lost 4 bases, the J end lost 1 base, and 11 bases lay between the germline ends. The CDR3 is 15 amino acids. The V gene's germline CDR1 is MNHEY and CDR2 SVGEGT. How the authors handled the data: Nucleated cell counts were estimated from reference gene primer amplification. TCRdb keeps only in-frame clones here, not all; method: immunoSEQ multiplex PCR. That table gives V, J and clone size, and the DNA gave D and trimming. The repertoire has 230,000 or so clones, around 80% of them found once; the top ten carry approximately 8.6%. The sequencing input was peripheral blood. The source of this sequence is a man in his forties or fifties with active or convalescent COVID-19. The chain employs TRBV6-2 or TRBV6-3 and TRBJ2-4; D might be TRBD1 (5 bases). The CDR3 nucleotides read TGTGCCAGCAGTTCCCGACAGAACGCCAAAAACATTCAGTACTTC. Protein product: CASSSRQNAKNIQYF.